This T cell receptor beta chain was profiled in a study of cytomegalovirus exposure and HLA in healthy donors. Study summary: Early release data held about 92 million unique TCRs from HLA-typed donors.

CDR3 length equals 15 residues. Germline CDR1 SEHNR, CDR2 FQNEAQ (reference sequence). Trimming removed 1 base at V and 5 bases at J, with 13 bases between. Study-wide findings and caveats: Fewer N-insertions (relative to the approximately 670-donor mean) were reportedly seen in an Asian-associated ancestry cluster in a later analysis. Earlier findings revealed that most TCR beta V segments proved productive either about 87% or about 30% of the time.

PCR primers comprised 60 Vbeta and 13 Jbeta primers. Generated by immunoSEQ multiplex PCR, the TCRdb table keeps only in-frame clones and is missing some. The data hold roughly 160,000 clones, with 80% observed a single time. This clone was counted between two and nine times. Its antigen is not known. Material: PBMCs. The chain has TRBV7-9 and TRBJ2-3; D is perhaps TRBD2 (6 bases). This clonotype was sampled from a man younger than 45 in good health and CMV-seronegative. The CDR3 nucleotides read TGTGCCAGCAGCTTAGACGGGAGCACCGAAGATACGCAGTATTTT. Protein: CASSLDGSTEDTQYF.